The 5 T cell receptor beta chains listed next were all sequenced from one sample in a study of radiotherapy plus CTLA-4 blockade in lung cancer. The table came from immunoSEQ multiplex PCR; TCRdb's copy has only in-frame clones and leaves some out. Of roughly 53,000 clones in the sample, under 85% were seen once. Material: peripheral blood, obtained from a patient treated with radiotherapy plus ipilimumab. The receptors here all came from a human donor with non-small cell lung cancer who had a partial response to radiotherapy plus ipilimumab.

Only one count was recorded for this clone. The V gene is TRBV6-1, the J gene TRBJ1-3, with 7 positions matching TRBD1. CDR1 MNHNS and CDR2 SASEGT come from the germline V gene. The CDR3 contains 15 residues. V shed 2 bases, J shed 2 bases, and the junction held 3 bases outside the gene matches. The CDR3, as DNA: TGTGCCAGCAGTGAACCCAGGGGGACTGGAAACACCATATATTTT. It encodes CASSEPRGTGNTIYF.

The chain is built from TRBV5-1 and TRBJ1-1, with D possibly being TRBD1 (5 bases). From germline, CDR1 is SGHRS and CDR2 YFSETQ. The CDR3 extends over 18 amino acids. V lost 3 bases, J lost 4 bases, and 25 bases lay in between. The CDR3 nucleotides are TGCGCCAGCAGCTCGGGGTTGGGGGGATCGAGTCGACGCACTGAAGCTTTCTTT. Translating it yields CASSSGLGGSSRRTEAFF.

This sequence joins TRBV19 and TRBJ2-1, with TRBD1 matching 9 bases. CDR3 length: 19 amino acids. The J segment lost 5 bases and the V segment lost 1 base, leaving 15 bases of the junction unmatched. Germline V lookup: CDR1 LNHDA, CDR2 SQIVND (reference sequence). The CDR3 nucleotides read TGTGCCAGTAGTATAGCTTCGACAGGGGGTCGCGGGGGAAACAATGAGCAGTTCTTC. Its protein product is CASSIASTGGRGGNNEQFF.

The V gene is TRBV11-2, the J gene TRBJ2-3; 11 nucleotides agree with TRBD2. J gave up 1 base and V 5 bases, and 11 bases lay outside the gene matches. The CDR3 has 18 residues. Per germline, CDR1 SGHAT and CDR2 FQNNGV. CDR3 DNA sequence: TGTGCCAGCAGCCTCAATAGCGGGGGGGCATTGCGCACAGATACGCAGTATTTT. Encoded protein: CASSLNSGGALRTDTQYF.

The chain links TRBV6-5 to TRBJ1-1; D not resolved. V was trimmed by 4 bases and J by 0 bases, leaving 9 bases between them. The CDR3 has 14 amino acids. Germline V gene lookup returns CDR1 MNHEY and CDR2 SVGAGI. CDR3 DNA sequence: TGTGCCAGCAGTTTTACAGTTATGAACACTGAAGCTTTCTTT. Its protein is CASSFTVMNTEAFF.